This T cell receptor beta chain was retrieved from a study of shared clonotypes between healthy human individuals (dated by TCRdb to 2020 to 2022). Turning to the overall study: Two women and a few men aged 18 to 49 years were included in the cohort. Per donor, leukapheresis produced somewhere between about 0.85 and 9.5 billion PBMCs. To estimate repertoire size and how much clonotype sharing occurs between individuals, the study deeply sequenced the blood TCR repertoires of several healthy adults. Libraries were prepared and TCR repertoires were sequenced by different laboratories using diverse techniques, in order to increase sequencing depth and limit assay-specific biases. Paper-wide results and their limitations: Only blood was sampled, and tissue TCR repertoires likely differ from those in blood. Pairwise subsampling indicated that sequencing depth was expected to affect the degree of clonotype sharing among donors. Because the study included a small number of donors, the genetic and exposure-history diversity represented was limited.

Details on this clone: Its cognate antigen has yet to be identified. Base qualities were left out, and no much larger clone turns up one base away.

Using the deep immunoSEQ assay, TCR CDR3 regions were amplified from genomic DNA by multiplex PCR. Extracted genomic DNA from each cell subset was spread evenly across all wells of several immunoSEQ 96-well plates, with each plate serving as a replicate. Each replicate PCR for unsorted PBMC received roughly 0.3 ug genomic DNA, equal to about 30,000 T cell genomes. Ten immunoSEQ deep assay plates were used to sequence unsorted PBMC genomic DNA. The purified libraries were quantified using a Qubit 3.0 fluorometer, sized with a Bioanalyzer 2100, and then quantified again using the KAPA Library Quantification kit. A separate single-read 150-cycle Illumina NextSeq 550 flow cell was used to sequence each immunoSEQ 96-well plate. Under the source paper's analysis protocol: Because the immunoSEQ output included only junctional sequences and no quality scores, the filtering could not be the same as the filtering used for full-length reads. To assign V/J genes and CDR3, sequences were annotated using PyIR, a Python wrapper for IgBLAST v1.9, with IMGT germline references. Reads were filtered out if the reads had weak V/J assignments (E-value above 1e-6), no CDR3, stop codons, out-of-frame junctions, or ambiguous translated residues. A V3J clonotype was defined by an identical inferred V gene, J gene, and CDR3 amino acid sequence. Percentage overlap between repertoires was computed as shared unique clonotypes divided by the size of the smaller repertoire. Repertoire richness was assessed with RTK rarefaction, the Chao1 estimator, and Recon v2.1 estimates of unobserved clonotypes. TCRdb stores this immuneACCESS table with in-frame sequences only. Part of the clones is absent; in the studies checked, under half of the shortfall reflects unresolved V genes, and no reason is known for the rest. V and J calls and clone size are those listed in that table; D and trimming were worked out from the DNA. The table for this sample lists fewer than 650,000 clones; less than 80% of them were counted only once. The ten largest clones capture 10% to 15% of the sample.

The donors were healthy, HIV-negative adults with no recently reported acute infections or vaccinations. All donors were Caucasian adults living in Nashville, Tennessee, USA. For unsorted samples, roughly 81 million PBMCs were counted and genomic DNA was extracted with the QIAamp DNA Blood Mini kit. After blood collection by leukapheresis, PBMCs were isolated using Ficoll-Histopaque density gradient centrifugation and then cryopreserved in the vapor phase of liquid nitrogen. At the junction V is shortened by 5 bases and J by 6 bases; bases outside the gene matches: 6. The CDR3, from cysteine to phenylalanine, totals 15 residues. The CDR3 DNA has 45 bases and is translated from base 1. CDR1 and CDR2 are read off the germline V gene (reference sequence) as PRHDT and FYEKMQ.

The source material was PBMCs. This receptor was taken from a woman aged 40 to 49 in good health. Some clones in this sample may be carry-over from other donors' samples. The chain employs TRBV13 and TRBJ1-5; TRBD1 aligns with 11 central bases. The CDR3 is CASSLGTGGVQPQHF. The sequenced DNA is TGTGCCAGCAGCCTGGGGACAGGGGGGGTTCAGCCCCAGCATTTT.